These T cell receptor beta chains were read from a single sample in a study of shared clonotypes between healthy human individuals. Clones were sequenced by immunoSEQ multiplex PCR, and TCRdb holds only the in-frame ones, with some missing. The sample shows 1.5 million to 2.5 million clones, about 94% of them seen only once. The source material was naive CD8+ T cells sorted from blood. The receptors derive from a man between 18 and 29 years old in good health. Both conserved end residues are part of each CDR3. The order of the fields is clone size, J gene, D gene, V gene, CDR3 DNA, CDR3 protein. The D gene is left open where the match is weak. Where a row states a size, it is once, few, many or the class of an expanded clone; other rows omit it.

abundance: .
j_gene: TRBJ2-1
d_gene: .
v_gene: TRBV5-1
CDR3nt: TGCGCCAGCAGCTTCCTCAGCGTCAATGAGCAGTTCTTC
CDR3aa: CASSFLSVNEQFF

abundance: .
j_gene: TRBJ1-1
d_gene: .
v_gene: TRBV18
CDR3nt: TGTGCCAGCTCACCACCCGCAGGGGAGAACACTGAAGCTTTCTTT
CDR3aa: CASSPPAGENTEAFF

abundance: .
j_gene: TRBJ2-7
d_gene: .
v_gene: TRBV5-6
CDR3nt: TGTGCCAGCAGCTTGCTGGGGGCGGACAACGAGCAGTACTTC
CDR3aa: CASSLLGADNEQYF

abundance: .
j_gene: TRBJ2-3
d_gene: .
v_gene: TRBV6-5
CDR3nt: TGTGCCAGCAGTTACTCGAGGTCAGATACGCAGTATTTT
CDR3aa: CASSYSRSDTQYF

abundance: .
j_gene: TRBJ1-2
d_gene: .
v_gene: TRBV27
CDR3nt: TGTGCCAGCAGATTCACTTCGAACTATGGCTACACCTTC
CDR3aa: CASRFTSNYGYTF

abundance: .
j_gene: TRBJ1-1
d_gene: .
v_gene: TRBV9
CDR3nt: TGTGCCAGCAGCGTAGACCAGGGCCGTACTGAAGCTTTCTTT
CDR3aa: CASSVDQGRTEAFF

abundance: .
j_gene: TRBJ2-2
d_gene: .
v_gene: TRBV30
CDR3nt: TGTGCCTGGAGTGTACAAGGGTTGGGCGGGGAGCTGTTTTTT
CDR3aa: CAWSVQGLGGELFF

abundance: .
j_gene: TRBJ2-7
d_gene: .
v_gene: TRBV7-3
CDR3nt: TGTGCCAGCAGCTTATTACAGGGCAACGAGCAGTACTTC
CDR3aa: CASSLLQGNEQYF

abundance: .
j_gene: TRBJ2-2
d_gene: .
v_gene: TRBV29-1
CDR3nt: TGCAGCGTCCGTGGGCCGGGACCGACCCTCACCGGGGAGCTGTTTTTT
CDR3aa: CSVRGPGPTLTGELFF

abundance: .
j_gene: TRBJ1-2
d_gene: .
v_gene: TRBV20-1
CDR3nt: TGCAGTGCTAGAGATGGCTATGGCTACACCTTC
CDR3aa: CSARDGYGYTF

abundance: few
j_gene: TRBJ1-1
d_gene: TRBD1
v_gene: TRBV19
CDR3nt: TGTGCCAGTAAAAGGGACAGGGAAGGGACAGTCACTGAAGCTTTCTTT
CDR3aa: CASKRDREGTVTEAFF

abundance: .
j_gene: TRBJ1-4
d_gene: TRBD1
v_gene: TRBV7-9
CDR3nt: TGTGCCAGCAGCTCCCCCGGGACAGGGGGCGGTGAAAAACTGTTTTTT
CDR3aa: CASSSPGTGGGEKLFF

abundance: .
j_gene: TRBJ1-2
d_gene: TRBD1
v_gene: TRBV29-1
CDR3nt: TGCAGCGGGGACAGGGGCGCTGGCTACACCTTC
CDR3aa: CSGDRGAGYTF

abundance: .
j_gene: TRBJ2-1
d_gene: .
v_gene: TRBV4-1
CDR3nt: TGCGCCAGCAGCCAAGACCCGGCCGCGTACAATGAGCAGTTCTTC
CDR3aa: CASSQDPAAYNEQFF

abundance: .
j_gene: TRBJ1-3
d_gene: .
v_gene: TRBV28
CDR3nt: TGTGCCAGCAGTTTAGAGGGGTTCTCTGGAAACACCATATATTTT
CDR3aa: CASSLEGFSGNTIYF

abundance: .
j_gene: TRBJ2-1
d_gene: .
v_gene: TRBV5-1
CDR3nt: TGCGCCAGCAGCTTAGGTTTTGAGCAGTTCTTC
CDR3aa: CASSLGFEQFF

abundance: .
j_gene: TRBJ1-1
d_gene: .
v_gene: TRBV6-5
CDR3nt: TGTGCCAGCAGTTGGGGTGCTGAAGCTTTCTTT
CDR3aa: CASSWGAEAFF

abundance: .
j_gene: TRBJ2-3
d_gene: .
v_gene: TRBV27
CDR3nt: TGTGCCAGCAGCCATAGAGCGGGCACAGATACGCAGTATTTT
CDR3aa: CASSHRAGTDTQYF

abundance: .
j_gene: TRBJ1-6
d_gene: TRBD1
v_gene: TRBV7-9
CDR3nt: TGTGCCAGTTCTACAGGGGAGTCACCCCTCCACTTT
CDR3aa: CASSTGESPLHF

abundance: .
j_gene: TRBJ2-1
d_gene: .
v_gene: TRBV7-9
CDR3nt: TGTGCCAGCAGCTTAGGATATGGTGAGGCTGGTGAGCAGTTCTTC
CDR3aa: CASSLGYGEAGEQFF

abundance: .
j_gene: TRBJ1-2
d_gene: .
v_gene: TRBV5-1
CDR3nt: TGCGCCAGCAGCTTGGACTTATCCGCGGTTGGCTACACCTTC
CDR3aa: CASSLDLSAVGYTF

abundance: .
j_gene: TRBJ2-1
d_gene: .
v_gene: TRBV29-1
CDR3nt: TGCAGCGTTGAGTTCGGGGAGGAATACAATGAGCAGTTCTTC
CDR3aa: CSVEFGEEYNEQFF

abundance: .
j_gene: TRBJ2-1
d_gene: TRBD2
v_gene: TRBV11-3
CDR3nt: TGTGCCAGCAGTTTCACTAGCGGGAGCACCCACAATGAGCAGTTCTTC
CDR3aa: CASSFTSGSTHNEQFF

abundance: .
j_gene: TRBJ1-1
d_gene: .
v_gene: TRBV7-9
CDR3nt: TGTGCCAGTGGGAGGGGAGCATCCAAAGCTTTCTTT
CDR3aa: CASGRGASKAFF

abundance: .
j_gene: TRBJ2-3
d_gene: .
v_gene: TRBV6-1
CDR3nt: TGTGCCAGCAGGTATAACACAGATACGCAGTATTTT
CDR3aa: CASRYNTDTQYF

abundance: .
j_gene: TRBJ1-2
d_gene: .
v_gene: TRBV5-5
CDR3nt: TGTGCCAGCAGCTTGGGTGTTGGTCAGGATTATGGCTACACCTTC
CDR3aa: CASSLGVGQDYGYTF

abundance: once
j_gene: TRBJ1-2
d_gene: .
v_gene: TRBV25-1
CDR3nt: TGTGCCAGCAGTGACACCGGGCCCCTGTCCTATGGCTACACCTTC
CDR3aa: CASSDTGPLSYGYTF

abundance: once
j_gene: TRBJ2-3
d_gene: .
v_gene: TRBV5-6
CDR3nt: TGTGCCAGCAGCCCTCCCGCTAGCGTTGATACGCAGTATTTT
CDR3aa: CASSPPASVDTQYF

abundance: .
j_gene: TRBJ2-5
d_gene: TRBD1
v_gene: TRBV6-5
CDR3nt: TGTGCCACGGCCTCCGGGACAGGGGAAGAGACCCAGTACTTC
CDR3aa: CATASGTGEETQYF

abundance: few
j_gene: TRBJ2-3
d_gene: TRBD1
v_gene: TRBV5-4
CDR3nt: TGTGCCAGCAGCACCCAGGGGGCAGATACGCAGTATTTT
CDR3aa: CASSTQGADTQYF

abundance: .
j_gene: TRBJ2-1
d_gene: .
v_gene: TRBV4-1
CDR3nt: TGCGCCAGCAGCCAAGGCCCTGGACTTAATGAGCAGTTCTTC
CDR3aa: CASSQGPGLNEQFF

abundance: .
j_gene: TRBJ1-5
d_gene: .
v_gene: TRBV30
CDR3nt: TGTGCCTGGAGTATCGATAGCAATCAGCCCCAGCATTTT
CDR3aa: CAWSIDSNQPQHF

abundance: .
j_gene: TRBJ1-2
d_gene: .
v_gene: TRBV27
CDR3nt: TGTGCCAGCAGCTCTTACTCAGGGGATGGCTACACCTTC
CDR3aa: CASSSYSGDGYTF

abundance: .
j_gene: TRBJ2-1
d_gene: TRBD2
v_gene: TRBV19
CDR3nt: TGTGCCAGTAGTCTCAGACTAGCGGGGGCCTTACACAATGAGCAGTTCTTC
CDR3aa: CASSLRLAGALHNEQFF

abundance: .
j_gene: TRBJ2-2
d_gene: .
v_gene: TRBV7-9
CDR3nt: TGTGCCAGCAGCTTACGGTGGGACCCAACCGGGGAGCTGTTTTTT
CDR3aa: CASSLRWDPTGELFF

abundance: .
j_gene: TRBJ2-1
d_gene: .
v_gene: TRBV27
CDR3nt: TGTGCCAGCAGTTTATTAGCTAGACTCGGCAATGAGCAGTTCTTC
CDR3aa: CASSLLARLGNEQFF

abundance: .
j_gene: TRBJ2-3
d_gene: .
v_gene: TRBV5-1
CDR3nt: TGCGCCAGCAGAGTAACGACTGGCACAGATACGCAGTATTTT
CDR3aa: CASRVTTGTDTQYF

abundance: .
j_gene: TRBJ1-5
d_gene: .
v_gene: TRBV5-8
CDR3nt: TGTGCCAGCAGCTTCGGGGGCAATCAGCCCCAGCATTTT
CDR3aa: CASSFGGNQPQHF

abundance: .
j_gene: TRBJ1-6
d_gene: TRBD1
v_gene: TRBV6-1
CDR3nt: TGTGCCAGCAGTGGGGACAGGGGGCATAATTCACCCCTCCACTTT
CDR3aa: CASSGDRGHNSPLHF

abundance: .
j_gene: TRBJ2-5
d_gene: TRBD1
v_gene: TRBV10-3
CDR3nt: TGTGCCATCGGGGACAGGGATGAGAAAGAGACCCAGTACTTC
CDR3aa: CAIGDRDEKETQYF

abundance: .
j_gene: TRBJ2-7
d_gene: .
v_gene: TRBV6-1
CDR3nt: TGTGCCAGCAGTGTCTCAGGGTATCCCTACGAGCAGTACTTC
CDR3aa: CASSVSGYPYEQYF

abundance: .
j_gene: TRBJ2-2
d_gene: TRBD2
v_gene: TRBV29-1
CDR3nt: TGCAGCGTGCTGATGGGGACTAATACCGGGGAGCTGTTTTTT
CDR3aa: CSVLMGTNTGELFF

abundance: .
j_gene: TRBJ2-2
d_gene: .
v_gene: TRBV5-4
CDR3nt: TGTGCCAGCAGCTTGGGGGGGACCGGGGAGCTGTTTTTT
CDR3aa: CASSLGGTGELFF

abundance: .
j_gene: TRBJ2-3
d_gene: .
v_gene: TRBV4-2
CDR3nt: TGTGCCAGCAGCCACCCCCTGGAGGGGGGGCCCCCAGATACGCAGTATTTT
CDR3aa: CASSHPLEGGPPDTQYF

abundance: once
j_gene: TRBJ2-7
d_gene: .
v_gene: TRBV5-1
CDR3nt: TGCGCCAGCAGCTTGGGGGCAGCTTGGGAGCAGTACTTC
CDR3aa: CASSLGAAWEQYF

abundance: .
j_gene: TRBJ2-7
d_gene: .
v_gene: TRBV10-3
CDR3nt: TGTGCCATCGGGATTGCGACAGACTACGAGCAGTACTTC
CDR3aa: CAIGIATDYEQYF

abundance: once
j_gene: TRBJ1-5
d_gene: .
v_gene: TRBV27
CDR3nt: TGTGCCAGCAGTCCAGGTGGATCCAATCAGCCCCAGCATTTT
CDR3aa: CASSPGGSNQPQHF

abundance: .
j_gene: TRBJ2-7
d_gene: .
v_gene: TRBV28
CDR3nt: TGTGCCAGCAGTTTTAGGGCATGGGACGAGCAGTACTTC
CDR3aa: CASSFRAWDEQYF

abundance: .
j_gene: TRBJ2-5
d_gene: .
v_gene: TRBV6-6
CDR3nt: TGTGCCAGCAGCCAATTGACCCCGGAGACCCAGTACTTC
CDR3aa: CASSQLTPETQYF

abundance: .
j_gene: TRBJ1-6
d_gene: .
v_gene: TRBV19
CDR3nt: TGTGCCAGTAGCCCGGGGGGGCTCGGTTCACCCCTCCACTTT
CDR3aa: CASSPGGLGSPLHF

abundance: .
j_gene: TRBJ2-2
d_gene: TRBD2
v_gene: TRBV19
CDR3nt: TGTGCCAGTAGCGGGGGACTAGCGGGGACAACGAACACCGGGGAGCTGTTTTTT
CDR3aa: CASSGGLAGTTNTGELFF

abundance: once
j_gene: TRBJ2-1
d_gene: TRBD2
v_gene: TRBV7-7
CDR3nt: TGTGCTAGCAGCTTAGTGATCACTAGCGGCACACCAAGCTCCTACAATGAGCAGTTCTTC
CDR3aa: CASSLVITSGTPSSYNEQFF

abundance: .
j_gene: TRBJ2-1
d_gene: TRBD1
v_gene: TRBV19
CDR3nt: TGTGCCAGTACCACAGGGGGAACCTACAATGAGCAGTTCTTC
CDR3aa: CASTTGGTYNEQFF

abundance: .
j_gene: TRBJ2-5
d_gene: .
v_gene: TRBV4-1
CDR3nt: TGCGCCAGCAGCCAAGATCCGGATTGGGGGGAGACCCAGTACTTC
CDR3aa: CASSQDPDWGETQYF

abundance: .
j_gene: TRBJ1-2
d_gene: .
v_gene: TRBV7-5
CDR3nt: TGTGCCAGAAGCTTAGAGACCGGGACAGGGAGAGGGGACTATGGCTACACCTTC
CDR3aa: CARSLETGTGRGDYGYTF

abundance: .
j_gene: TRBJ1-2
d_gene: .
v_gene: TRBV11-2
CDR3nt: TGTGCCAGCAGCTTACCGGGTCTTAACTATGGCTACACCTTC
CDR3aa: CASSLPGLNYGYTF

abundance: .
j_gene: TRBJ2-2
d_gene: .
v_gene: TRBV6-1
CDR3nt: TGTGCCAGCAGTGTAACGGGGAACACCGGGGAGCTGTTTTTT
CDR3aa: CASSVTGNTGELFF